This TCR beta chain was documented in a study of OX40 agonist ivuxolimab in advanced cancers. Background on the study: The diagnoses of dose-escalation patients were hepatocellular carcinoma, melanoma, renal cell or head and neck cancer. General study findings and limits: The 0.1-3.0 mg/kg partial responders had among the lowest clonal expansion. CD4+ and CD8+ blood T cells expanded clonally by week 6 at 0.1 to 3.0 mg/kg.

TCRdb's copy holds only in-frame clones and misses some; the assay was immunoSEQ multiplex PCR. The data contain tens of thousands of clones, 80% to 95% of them singletons. On this clone: The antigen is unknown.

There are 14 residues in the CDR3. The germline CDR1 and CDR2 sequences are SGHTA and FQGNSA. V lost 1 base to trimming and J lost 4 bases, with 7 bases between them. The chain joins TRBV7-2 to TRBJ2-2; no firm D call. The clonotype was recovered from an adult with an advanced solid tumor such as melanoma, head and neck, liver or kidney cancer. The sequences come from CD4+ or CD8+ T cells sorted from blood, collected in a trial of the OX40 agonist ivuxolimab. The CDR3 reads CASSLVPLTGELFF. In nucleotides, the CDR3 is TGTGCCAGCAGCTTAGTACCACTCACCGGGGAGCTGTTTTTT. The full variable domain, with the rest looked up from reference TRBV7-2 and TRBJ2-2, is GAGVSQSPSNKVTEKGKDVELRCDPISGHTALYWYRQSLGQGLEFLIYFQGNSAPDKSGLPSDRFSAERTGGSVSTLTIQRTQQEDSAVYLCASSLVPLTGELFFGEGSRLTVL.